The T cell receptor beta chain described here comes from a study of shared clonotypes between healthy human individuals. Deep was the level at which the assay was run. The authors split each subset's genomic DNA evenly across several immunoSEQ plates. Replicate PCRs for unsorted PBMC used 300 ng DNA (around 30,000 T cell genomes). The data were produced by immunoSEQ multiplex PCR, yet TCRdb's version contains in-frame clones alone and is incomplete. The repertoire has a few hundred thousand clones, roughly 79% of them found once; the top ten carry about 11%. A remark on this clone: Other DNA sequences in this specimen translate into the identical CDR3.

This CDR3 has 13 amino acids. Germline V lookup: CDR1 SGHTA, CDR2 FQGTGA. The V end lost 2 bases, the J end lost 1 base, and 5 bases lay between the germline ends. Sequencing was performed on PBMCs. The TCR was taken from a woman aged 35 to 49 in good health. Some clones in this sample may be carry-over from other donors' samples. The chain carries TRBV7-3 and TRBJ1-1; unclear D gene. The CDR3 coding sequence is TGTGCCAGCAGCTTAGGCGAGAACACTGAAGCTTTCTTT. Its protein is CASSLGENTEAFF.